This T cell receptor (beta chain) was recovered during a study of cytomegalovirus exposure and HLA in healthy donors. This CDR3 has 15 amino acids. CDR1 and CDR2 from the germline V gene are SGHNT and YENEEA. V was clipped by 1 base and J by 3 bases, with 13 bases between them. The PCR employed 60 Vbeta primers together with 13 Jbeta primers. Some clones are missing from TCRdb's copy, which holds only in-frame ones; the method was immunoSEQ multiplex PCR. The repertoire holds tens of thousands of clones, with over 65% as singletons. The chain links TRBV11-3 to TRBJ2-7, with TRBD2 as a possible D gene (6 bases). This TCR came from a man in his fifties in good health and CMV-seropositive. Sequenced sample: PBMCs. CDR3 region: CASSLGIGRSYEQYF. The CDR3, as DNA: TGTGCCAGCAGCTTAGGGATCGGGAGAAGCTACGAGCAGTACTTC.